This T cell receptor beta chain was captured in a study of CD8 T cells in ankylosing spondylitis. General study points: A TCR beta motif of roughly 8 highly homologous variants appeared characteristic of ankylosing spondylitis blood. Past research had described some motif variants in reactive arthritis synovial fluid and blood. As reported, disease-linked clones showed significant enrichment in matched ankylosing spondylitis synovial fluid.

Making the TCR beta libraries involved quantitative 5'-RACE with molecular barcodes. TCRdb reprocessed the 5' RACE reads with MiXCR, giving one entry per CDR3 protein. The sample records roughly 150,000 distinct CDR3 sequences, roughly 10% being singletons. In its sample, this clonotype was seen a few times. What it binds is unknown. CDR1 is MRHNA and CDR2 is SNTAGT in the germline V gene. V was shortened by 3 bases and J by 4 bases, with 9 bases between the two germline ends. This CDR3 contains 13 residues. The chain uses TRBV6-4 and TRBJ1-1; D gene uncertain. The origin of this receptor is a female donor with ankylosing spondylitis or in good health (not recorded which). The source material was blood, either unsorted or a sorted T cell fraction (not recorded which). This CDR3 is CASSEVRGTEAFF. The CDR3 region has the DNA TGTGCCAGCAGTGAAGTCCGAGGCACTGAAGCTTTCTTT.